The 13 T cell receptor beta chains given below trace back to one sample, sequenced in a study of beta chain features in type 1 diabetes. The isolated RNA, all of it, was reverse transcribed, so expressed TCRB transcripts were what got sequenced. Only in-frame clones appear in the TCRdb table, and some are missing; sequencing was by immunoSEQ multiplex PCR. The data contain about 470,000 clones, about 30% of them singletons. The sequenced sample consisted of naive CD4+ T cells from blood. The receptors stem from a man between 18 and 29 years old in good health.

The J gene is TRBJ2-1, the V gene TRBV7-9; TRBD1 agrees at 9 bases. Germline V lookup: CDR1 SEHNR, CDR2 FQNEAQ (reference sequence). Unmatched junction bases numbered 7, after V lost 5 bases and J lost 5 bases. This CDR3 is 15 amino acids long. The CDR3 region has the DNA TGTGCCAGCAGCCTCGGGACAGGGCCCCACAATGAGCAGTTCTTC. Translated, it gives CASSLGTGPHNEQFF.

The chain recombines TRBV30 with TRBJ2-1, with 10 bases matching TRBD2. The V and J ends lost 0 bases and 2 bases, in that order; junction bases with no gene match: 4. Germline lookup yields CDR1 GTSNPN and CDR2 SVGIG (reference sequence). The CDR3 length is 16 residues. The CDR3 region has the DNA TGTGCCTGGAGTGTAGGGCTAGCGGGAGCCTACAATGAGCAGTTCTTC. It encodes CAWSVGLAGAYNEQFF.

This chain joins TRBV28 and TRBJ2-1; TRBD2 might be the D (6 bases). The CDR3 runs 14 residues. V was shortened by 4 bases and J by 7 bases, with 14 bases between the two germline ends. Germline V lookup: CDR1 MDHEN, CDR2 SYDVKM. The CDR3 protein is CASSSSGVSNEQFF. CDR3 nucleotide sequence: TGTGCCAGCAGTTCCTCGGGAGTTAGTAATGAGCAGTTCTTC.

This clone was observed a handful of times. The rearrangement joins TRBV7-2 to TRBJ2-7, with D possibly matching TRBD1 (5 bases). Trimming left V 5 bases short and J 2 bases short, with 7 bases between. The CDR3 has 12 amino acids. The germline CDR1 and CDR2 sequences are SGHTA and FQGNSA. In nucleotides, the CDR3 is TGTGCCAGCAGCCTCAGGGCCTACGAGCAGTACTTC. Its translation is CASSLRAYEQYF. The variable domain in full, with the rest retrieved from reference TRBV7-2 and TRBJ2-7, is GAGVSQSPSNKVTEKGKDVELRCDPISGHTALYWYRQSLGQGLEFLIYFQGNSAPDKSGLPSDRFSAERTGGSVSTLTIQRTQQEDSAVYLCASSLRAYEQYFGPGTRLTVT.

This clone was counted only a few times. The J gene is TRBJ2-7, the V gene TRBV30; TRBD2 matches at 11 bases. The germline V gene encodes CDR1 GTSNPN and CDR2 SVGIG (reference sequence). Germline trimming cut 3 bases from V and 7 bases from J; bases unmatched to any gene: 11. The CDR3 spans 15 residues. This CDR3 reads CAWRPLTSGMWEQYF. The DNA of the CDR3 is TGTGCCTGGAGGCCGCTGACTAGCGGGATGTGGGAGCAGTACTTC.

Only a few counts were recorded for this clone. CDR3 sequence reads: CACHDRLNEKLFF. CDR3 nucleotide sequence: TGTGCCTGTCATGACAGACTTAATGAAAAACTGTTTTTT. The gene calls are TRBV30 and TRBJ1-4; weak D call: TRBD1 (5 bases). CDR1 is GTSNPN and CDR2 is SVGIG in the germline V gene (reference sequence). The V end was cut by 6 bases, the J end by 4 bases, with 12 bases between. There are 13 residues in the CDR3. Looking up the rest from reference TRBV30 and TRBJ1-4 gives the full variable domain: SQTIHQWPATLVQPVGSPLSLECTVEGTSNPNLYWYRQAAGRGLQLLFYSVGIGQISSEVPQNLSASRPQDRQFILSSKKLLLSDSGFYLCACHDRLNEKLFFGSGTQLSVL.

This sequence joins TRBV7-3 and TRBJ1-2; weak D call: TRBD1 (5 bases). V lost 3 bases and J 5 bases, leaving 10 bases between the germline ends. Germline V gene sequence: CDR1 SGHTA, CDR2 FQGTGA. The CDR3 is made up of 13 amino acids. CDR3 residues: CASSLGPTYGYTF. The DNA for the CDR3 is TGTGCCAGCAGCTTGGGACCGACGTATGGCTACACCTTC.

Of note for this clone: Other DNA sequences in the sample encode the same CDR3. The chain joins TRBV30 to TRBJ1-2; D possibly corresponds to TRBD1 (5 bases). The CDR3 length is 12 residues. Germline lookup yields CDR1 GTSNPN and CDR2 SVGIG (reference sequence). V lost 1 base and J lost 4, with 7 bases in between. CDR3 region: CAWSAGSYGYTF. The DNA for the CDR3 is TGTGCCTGGAGTGCAGGGTCCTATGGCTACACCTTC.

V and J are TRBV28 and TRBJ2-3, with D maybe TRBD2 (5 bases). Germline V lookup: CDR1 MDHEN, CDR2 SYDVKM. V shed 3 bases and J shed 0 bases, with 16 bases lying between them. This CDR3 spans 17 amino acids. The CDR3 coding sequence is TGTGCCAGCAGTTTCGGGTGGAGCGGAACTAGCACAGATACGCAGTATTTT. This gives the protein CASSFGWSGTSTDTQYF.

About this clone itself: The same CDR3 can be traced to other DNA sequences in this sample. The chain joins TRBV9 to TRBJ2-5; no firm D call. The CDR3 sequence is 14 residues long. CDR1 is SGDLS and CDR2 is YYNGEE in the germline V gene. Trimming shortened V by 0 bases and J by 1 base, and 7 bases separated the two germline ends. The CDR3 nucleotides are TGTGCCAGCAGCGTAGGCGGAGCCCAAGAGACCCAGTACTTC. This codes for CASSVGGAQETQYF.

The chain combines TRBV5-5 with TRBJ2-6; D uncertain. V was pared by 4 bases and J by 0 bases, with 5 bases between. The CDR3 totals 14 residues. Germline CDR1 is SGHKS and CDR2 is YYEKEE (reference sequence). CDR3 protein: CASSTGSGANVLTF. CDR3 nucleotide sequence: TGTGCCAGCAGCACGGGCTCTGGGGCCAACGTCCTGACTTTC. The variable domain in full, with the rest retrieved from reference TRBV5-5 and TRBJ2-6, is DAGVTQSPTHLIKTRGQQVTLRCSPISGHKSVSWYQQVLGQGPQFIFQYYEKEERGRGNFPDRFSARQFPNYSSELNVNALLLGDSALYLCASSTGSGANVLTFGAGSRLTVL.

V is TRBV7-9 and J is TRBJ2-7, with TRBD1 matching 10 bases. The germline V gene has CDR1 SEHNR and CDR2 FQNEAQ (reference sequence). Germline trimming cut 3 bases from V and 4 bases from J; bases unmatched to any gene: 3. This CDR3 contains 14 residues. CDR3 sequence (DNA): TGTGCCAGCAGCTTCGACAGGGGGCCGTACGAGCAGTACTTC. This translates into CASSFDRGPYEQYF.

The chain combines TRBV15 with TRBJ2-1, with TRBD2 matching 12 bases. The germline V gene has CDR1 LNHNV and CDR2 YYDKDF (reference sequence). The CDR3 has 15 amino acids. Trimming at V came to 3 bases and at J to 7 bases, leaving 4 bases not matched to a gene. CDR3 sequence (DNA): TGTGCCACCAGCAGGACTAGCGGGAGTTGGAATGAGCAGTTCTTC. Residues: CATSRTSGSWNEQFF.